The rows below give T cell receptor beta chains drawn from one sample of a study of cytomegalovirus exposure and HLA in healthy donors. The data were produced by immunoSEQ multiplex PCR, yet TCRdb's version contains in-frame clones alone and is incomplete. This table holds 300,000 to 400,000 clones, 88% found once. Sequenced input: PBMCs. These receptors came from a man younger than 40 in good health and CMV-seronegative. Each CDR3 is given with its conserved first and last residue. Fields, in order: J gene, D gene, clone size, V gene, CDR3 DNA, CDR3 protein. D genes are given only for firm matches. Size is omitted from some rows. Given values are once, few, many or a class for expanded clones.

J gene: TRBJ2-2
D gene: TRBD2
clone size: -
V gene: TRBV25-1
CDR3 DNA: TGTGCCAGCAGTGAAACACTAGCGGGGGTCGAACTCGGGGAGCTGTTTTTT
CDR3 protein: CASSETLAGVELGELFF

J gene: TRBJ2-1
D gene: -
clone size: few
V gene: TRBV6-5
CDR3 DNA: TGTGCCAGCAGTTTACCTAGCGATGAGCAGTTCTTC
CDR3 protein: CASSLPSDEQFF

J gene: TRBJ1-5
D gene: -
clone size: few
V gene: TRBV10-1
CDR3 DNA: TGCGCCAGCGGACTGGACAGCAATCAGCCCCAGCATTTT
CDR3 protein: CASGLDSNQPQHF

J gene: TRBJ2-7
D gene: TRBD2
clone size: -
V gene: TRBV5-1
CDR3 DNA: TGCGCCAGCAGTCGGTGGGGGGGTAGCTCCTACGAGCAGTACTTC
CDR3 protein: CASSRWGGSSYEQYF

J gene: TRBJ2-3
D gene: -
clone size: -
V gene: TRBV27
CDR3 DNA: TGTGCCAGCAGTCAGCACACAGGGAATTCTCCAGATACGCAGTATTTT
CDR3 protein: CASSQHTGNSPDTQYF

J gene: TRBJ1-5
D gene: -
clone size: -
V gene: TRBV19
CDR3 DNA: TGTGCCAGTAGTACAGGAGGGTTAAGCAATCAGCCCCAGCATTTT
CDR3 protein: CASSTGGLSNQPQHF

J gene: TRBJ1-5
D gene: -
clone size: -
V gene: TRBV6-1
CDR3 DNA: TGTGCCAGCAGTGCCTCTACAGGGACGGGTCAGCCCCAGCATTTT
CDR3 protein: CASSASTGTGQPQHF

J gene: TRBJ2-4
D gene: -
clone size: -
V gene: TRBV7-2
CDR3 DNA: TGTGCCAGCAGCTACCCAGGAGGACGAAACATTCAGTACTTC
CDR3 protein: CASSYPGGRNIQYF

J gene: TRBJ2-7
D gene: -
clone size: -
V gene: TRBV6-5
CDR3 DNA: TGTGCCAGCAGTTACTCGACTGATTACGAGCAGTACTTC
CDR3 protein: CASSYSTDYEQYF

J gene: TRBJ2-1
D gene: -
clone size: -
V gene: TRBV6-1
CDR3 DNA: TGTGCCAGCCTAAAGCGGAGCTCCTACAATGAGCAGTTCTTC
CDR3 protein: CASLKRSSYNEQFF

J gene: TRBJ1-2
D gene: TRBD1
clone size: -
V gene: TRBV9
CDR3 DNA: TGTGCCAGCAGCCCGTGGGGGACAGGGGAGTCTGGCTACACCTTC
CDR3 protein: CASSPWGTGESGYTF

J gene: TRBJ2-2
D gene: -
clone size: -
V gene: TRBV19
CDR3 DNA: TGTGCCAGTTCGATAACAGGGACGAACACCGGGGAGCTGTTTTTT
CDR3 protein: CASSITGTNTGELFF

J gene: TRBJ2-3
D gene: TRBD2
clone size: -
V gene: TRBV7-9
CDR3 DNA: TGTGCCAGCAGTAACGGACTAGCGGGGCGCACAGATACGCAGTATTTT
CDR3 protein: CASSNGLAGRTDTQYF

J gene: TRBJ2-7
D gene: -
clone size: -
V gene: TRBV18
CDR3 DNA: TGTGCCAGCTCACGGGCGGACAGCCTTGCCTACGAGCAGTACTTC
CDR3 protein: CASSRADSLAYEQYF

J gene: TRBJ2-1
D gene: -
clone size: -
V gene: TRBV15
CDR3 DNA: TGTGCCACCAGCAGAGATATGACATCGAGGGTCAATGAGCAGTTCTTC
CDR3 protein: CATSRDMTSRVNEQFF

J gene: TRBJ1-2
D gene: TRBD1
clone size: -
V gene: TRBV7-9
CDR3 DNA: TGTGCCAGCAGCCCTTCGGCAGGGGGAGTGACTAACTATGGCTACACCTTC
CDR3 protein: CASSPSAGGVTNYGYTF

J gene: TRBJ1-5
D gene: TRBD1
clone size: few
V gene: TRBV4-1
CDR3 DNA: TGCGCCAGCAGCCACTACAGGGGGGGCAATCAGCCCCAGCATTTT
CDR3 protein: CASSHYRGGNQPQHF

J gene: TRBJ2-1
D gene: -
clone size: -
V gene: TRBV4-1
CDR3 DNA: TGCGCCAGCAGCCAAGACCGCGGGACGGCAGCGCAGTTCTTC
CDR3 protein: CASSQDRGTAAQFF

J gene: TRBJ2-2
D gene: -
clone size: -
V gene: TRBV11-2
CDR3 DNA: TGTGCCAGCAGCTTTTGGGGCAGGGACACCGGGGAGCTGTTTTTT
CDR3 protein: CASSFWGRDTGELFF

J gene: TRBJ2-1
D gene: TRBD2
clone size: -
V gene: TRBV6-5
CDR3 DNA: TGTGCCAGCAGTTACTCGCCAGCGGGGGGGACCCAGTTCTTC
CDR3 protein: CASSYSPAGGTQFF

J gene: TRBJ2-7
D gene: TRBD1
clone size: -
V gene: TRBV12-5
CDR3 DNA: TGTGCTAGTGGTTTGACCGACAGGGGCGAGCAGTACTTC
CDR3 protein: CASGLTDRGEQYF

J gene: TRBJ2-7
D gene: TRBD1
clone size: -
V gene: TRBV7-9
CDR3 DNA: TGTGCCAGCAGCCAAGCGGACAGGGGGGCCTACGAGCAGTACTTC
CDR3 protein: CASSQADRGAYEQYF

J gene: TRBJ2-5
D gene: -
clone size: -
V gene: TRBV10-3
CDR3 DNA: TGTGCCACCTCGGGGAAAGAGACCCAGTACTTC
CDR3 protein: CATSGKETQYF

J gene: TRBJ1-2
D gene: TRBD1
clone size: -
V gene: TRBV4-1
CDR3 DNA: TGCGCCAGCAGCCAAGACCCCGGGACAGGGGAGGGCTACACCTTC
CDR3 protein: CASSQDPGTGEGYTF

J gene: TRBJ1-5
D gene: TRBD1
clone size: -
V gene: TRBV7-2
CDR3 DNA: TGTGCCAGCAGCTTAAGTGGACAGGGAAGCAATCAGCCCCAGCATTTT
CDR3 protein: CASSLSGQGSNQPQHF

J gene: TRBJ2-7
D gene: -
clone size: -
V gene: TRBV10-3
CDR3 DNA: TGTGCCACCCAACCCGGACAGCTCAGCTCCTACGAGCAGTACTTC
CDR3 protein: CATQPGQLSSYEQYF

J gene: TRBJ1-1
D gene: TRBD1
clone size: -
V gene: TRBV5-4
CDR3 DNA: TGTGCCAGCAGCTCCCCTTTTGGACAGGATGAAGCTTTCTTT
CDR3 protein: CASSSPFGQDEAFF

J gene: TRBJ2-3
D gene: TRBD2
clone size: -
V gene: TRBV10-3
CDR3 DNA: TGTGCCATCAGACATAGCGGGGGCGGTGCAGATACGCAGTATTTT
CDR3 protein: CAIRHSGGGADTQYF

J gene: TRBJ2-1
D gene: -
clone size: -
V gene: TRBV4-3
CDR3 DNA: TGCGCCAGCAGCCAAGATATCCCGGGGTACTACAATGAGCAGTTCTTC
CDR3 protein: CASSQDIPGYYNEQFF

J gene: TRBJ2-3
D gene: -
clone size: -
V gene: TRBV7-2
CDR3 DNA: TGTGCCAGCAGCTCCTCTCTGGGCCTGACGCAGTATTTT
CDR3 protein: CASSSSLGLTQYF

J gene: TRBJ2-7
D gene: -
clone size: -
V gene: TRBV7-2
CDR3 DNA: TGTGCCAGCAGCCCGTACTCCTACGAGCAGTACTTC
CDR3 protein: CASSPYSYEQYF

J gene: TRBJ1-1
D gene: -
clone size: -
V gene: TRBV5-1
CDR3 DNA: TGCGCCAGCAGAAAGGAGATTGGGAACACTGAAGCTTTCTTT
CDR3 protein: CASRKEIGNTEAFF

J gene: TRBJ2-3
D gene: TRBD1
clone size: -
V gene: TRBV4-1
CDR3 DNA: TGCGCCAGCAGCCAGGAATACTCCGGGACAGGGAACACAGATACGCAGTATTTT
CDR3 protein: CASSQEYSGTGNTDTQYF

J gene: TRBJ2-7
D gene: -
clone size: -
V gene: TRBV30
CDR3 DNA: TGTGCCTGGAGTGCAATGTTTGTCTTTGGGGGCCCCTTTAGCTCCTACGAGCAGTACTTC
CDR3 protein: CAWSAMFVFGGPFSSYEQYF

J gene: TRBJ2-3
D gene: TRBD1
clone size: -
V gene: TRBV5-4
CDR3 DNA: TGTGCCAGCAGGCCTCCGGGACAGGGACCCACAGATACGCAGTATTTT
CDR3 protein: CASRPPGQGPTDTQYF

J gene: TRBJ1-1
D gene: -
clone size: -
V gene: TRBV29-1
CDR3 DNA: TGCAGCGTTGAAAGGCCCCCACAGGGTCGAAACACTGAAGCTTTCTTT
CDR3 protein: CSVERPPQGRNTEAFF

J gene: TRBJ1-1
D gene: -
clone size: few
V gene: TRBV2
CDR3 DNA: TGTGCCAGCAGACAACAGGGATGGAACACTGAAGCTTTCTTT
CDR3 protein: CASRQQGWNTEAFF

J gene: TRBJ2-7
D gene: TRBD2
clone size: -
V gene: TRBV2
CDR3 DNA: TGTGCCAGCAGTGAAGCGCCCCTAGGGACTAGCGTTTACGAGCAGTACTTC
CDR3 protein: CASSEAPLGTSVYEQYF

J gene: TRBJ2-3
D gene: -
clone size: -
V gene: TRBV9
CDR3 DNA: TGTGCCAGCAGCGGAACGGCGGGAGATACGCAGTATTTT
CDR3 protein: CASSGTAGDTQYF

J gene: TRBJ2-1
D gene: TRBD2
clone size: -
V gene: TRBV10-1
CDR3 DNA: TGCGCCAGCAGCGAGGGACTAGCGGGGGGCCCCTACAATGAGCAGTTCTTC
CDR3 protein: CASSEGLAGGPYNEQFF

J gene: TRBJ1-1
D gene: -
clone size: -
V gene: TRBV5-1
CDR3 DNA: TGCGCCAGCAGCTTGACCCGGGGGAACACTGAAGCTTTCTTT
CDR3 protein: CASSLTRGNTEAFF

J gene: TRBJ2-7
D gene: TRBD1
clone size: few
V gene: TRBV12-5
CDR3 DNA: TGTGCTAGTGGTTTGGTACAGGGGACAACCACCTACGAGCAGTACTTC
CDR3 protein: CASGLVQGTTTYEQYF

J gene: TRBJ2-4
D gene: TRBD1
clone size: -
V gene: TRBV6-1
CDR3 DNA: TGTGCCAGCAGTGAAGGGGGACAGGGGCTCGAAAACATTCAGTACTTC
CDR3 protein: CASSEGGQGLENIQYF

J gene: TRBJ1-2
D gene: -
clone size: -
V gene: TRBV5-6
CDR3 DNA: TGTGCCAGCAGCTTTACGTCCAGGGGCGGCTACACCTTC
CDR3 protein: CASSFTSRGGYTF

J gene: TRBJ2-5
D gene: -
clone size: once
V gene: TRBV7-7
CDR3 DNA: TGTGCCAGCAGCTCAACGCGAGACAACCAAGAGACCCAGTACTTC
CDR3 protein: CASSSTRDNQETQYF

J gene: TRBJ2-7
D gene: -
clone size: -
V gene: TRBV15
CDR3 DNA: TGTGCCACCAGACGAGGACAGTACTCCTACGAGCAGTACTTC
CDR3 protein: CATRRGQYSYEQYF

J gene: TRBJ2-5
D gene: -
clone size: -
V gene: TRBV4-3
CDR3 DNA: TGCGCCAGCAGCCAATGGGGAGGCCAGGAGACCCAGTACTTC
CDR3 protein: CASSQWGGQETQYF

J gene: TRBJ2-7
D gene: -
clone size: -
V gene: TRBV5-8
CDR3 DNA: TGTGCCAGCAGCTTGGTAATGACACCTTCCTACGAGCAGTACTTC
CDR3 protein: CASSLVMTPSYEQYF